One sample yielded the 10 T cell receptor beta chains listed below, sequenced in a study of T cells in Graves' hyperthyroidism and ophthalmopathy. Researchers took RNA transcripts and amplified the TCR beta CDR3 regions from them. HTBI primers drove first-round RT-PCR of the TCR CDR3. TCRdb re-derived calls from the multiplex PCR reads in MiXCR, one entry per CDR3 protein. Here the sample spans around 600,000 distinct CDR3 sequences, around 14% being singletons. Sequencing was done on a sample of blood. The receptors derive from a woman in her late teens or twenties with Graves' ophthalmopathy.

This clonotype was counted a single time. The gene calls are TRBV2 and TRBJ2-2; TRBD1 might be the D (6 bases). V lost 0 bases and J 6 bases, leaving 8 bases between the germline ends. This CDR3 has 14 residues. Germline CDR1 is SNHLY and CDR2 is FYNNEI. This CDR3 reads CASSEARGPGELFF. DNA of the CDR3: TGTGCCAGCAGTGAAGCCAGGGGCCCCGGGGAGCTGTTTTTT.

This clonotype was seen repeatedly, ten times or more. The CDR3 DNA reads TGTGCCAGCAGTGAAACCTACCTAGCATGGTACTTC. This encodes CASSETYLAWYF. The rearrangement joins TRBV28 to TRBJ2-5; tentative D call: TRBD2 (5 bases). V was pared by 5 bases and J by 13 bases, with 17 bases between. The CDR3 consists of 12 residues. The V gene's germline CDR1 is MDHEN and CDR2 SYDVKM.

The genes are TRBV7-2 and TRBJ2-7; D is unclear. CDR1 is SGHTA, CDR2 FQGNSA, per germline. V lost 5 bases, J lost 2 bases, and 19 bases lay in between. This CDR3 region has 16 residues. This CDR3 is CASSPKVGMIPYEQYF. CDR3 in DNA: TGTGCCAGCAGCCCCAAGGTGGGGATGATTCCCTACGAGCAGTACTTC.

This clonotype has at least ten counts. The V call is TRBV12-3 or TRBV12-4, the J call TRBJ2-7; possibly TRBD1 for D (5 bases). Trimming took 2 bases from V and 4 from J, leaving 15 bases between them. This CDR3 is 15 amino acids long. CDR3 sequence reads: CASSLTAHQGYEQYF. The CDR3 DNA is TGTGCCAGCAGTTTAACCGCCCACCAGGGATACGAGCAGTACTTC.

Many counts were recorded for this clonotype. The J gene is TRBJ1-2, the V gene TRBV2; TRBD1 matches 9 bases. Germline V gives CDR1 SNHLY, CDR2 FYNNEI. The CDR3 has 14 residues. Germline trimming cut 7 bases from V and 10 bases from J; bases unmatched to any gene: 13. For the CDR3, the DNA is TGTGCCAGCAACCTACAGGGGGCGAAGGAGGTCTACACCTTC. It codes for CASNLQGAKEVYTF.

This clonotype was observed many times. This chain joins TRBV7-2 and TRBJ2-7, with 7 bases aligning to TRBD1. The CDR3 sequence is 17 residues long. In germline, CDR1 is SGHTA, CDR2 FQGNSA. With 3 bases clipped from V and 2 bases from J, the junction kept 13 bases outside the gene matches. In DNA form, the CDR3 reads TGTGCCAGCAGCTTGTCCCCGCCGACAGGGCTCCCCTACGAGCAGTACTTC. Encoded protein: CASSLSPPTGLPYEQYF.

This clonotype came up a few times. The rearrangement links TRBV12-3 or TRBV12-4 to TRBJ2-1, with 10 bases identical to TRBD2. Trimming cost V 7 bases and J 7 bases; bases outside gene matches: 10. The CDR3 runs to 15 residues. As DNA, the CDR3 is TGTGCCAGCACCGACCTAGCGGGAGACCATAATGAGCAGTTCTTC. This translates into CASTDLAGDHNEQFF.

J is TRBJ2-3 and V is TRBV24-1; D gene uncertain. The CDR3 contains 15 residues. Germline assignment: CDR1 KGHDR and CDR2 SFDVKD. V lost 5 bases and J 1 base, leaving 12 bases between the germline ends. The CDR3 DNA sequence: TGTGCCACCAGTGTACGCCTCACGGGCACAGATACGCAGTATTTT. Its protein product is CATSVRLTGTDTQYF.

This clonotype was counted many times. This chain links TRBV5-1 with TRBJ2-7, with 9 bases that match TRBD1. The germline V gene encodes CDR1 SGHRS and CDR2 YFSETQ. The CDR3 spans 15 residues. Germline trimming cut 3 bases from V and 3 bases from J; bases unmatched to any gene: 7. CDR3 bases: TGCGCCAGCAGCTCAGCCCCGGGACAGGGCTACGAGCAGTACTTC. It yields the protein CASSSAPGQGYEQYF.

Many counts were recorded for this clonotype. This chain connects TRBV20-1 to TRBJ1-2; 9 positions match TRBD1. The CDR3 is 15 residues long. The trim removed 0 bases at V and 8 bases at J, leaving 10 bases unmatched. CDR1 DFQATT and CDR2 SNEGSKA come from the germline V gene (reference sequence). This CDR3 is CSARDRTGVRRGYTF. The CDR3 nucleotides read TGCAGTGCTAGAGACCGGACAGGGGTACGACGCGGCTACACCTTC.